This note documents a single T cell receptor (beta chain) sequence. The antigen is not known. Relative to the germline gene, one junction end is altered; a read error may explain this. It was RNA transcripts that yielded the amplified TCR beta CDR3 regions. Primed by the HTBI set, a first-round RT-PCR was run on the TCR CDR3. MiXCR was run by TCRdb on the multiplex PCR reads, yielding one entry per CDR3 protein. The repertoire holds 650,000 to 800,000 distinct CDR3 sequences, with 45% as singletons. Diagnostic assessment was based on clinical symptoms, serum thyroxine and TRAb, thyroid ultrasound and orbital computed tomography. The CDR3 consists of 16 residues. The data were obtained in a study of T cells in Graves' hyperthyroidism and ophthalmopathy. Study results and caveats: In simple terms, a model built on 13 V-J features told ophthalmopathy apart from stable hyperthyroidism. Expanded thyroid clonotypes (above 0.001) were mostly also found in blood. The model's output predicted ophthalmopathy at a median of around 7 months prior to onset.

The sequenced sample consisted of peripheral blood or thyroid tissue (not recorded which). V usage is TRBV12-3 or TRBV12-4 and J usage is TRBJ1-3; the D gene is possibly TRBD1 (5 bases). The TCR sequence derives from an adult man with Graves' disease, either hyperthyroidism or ophthalmopathy (not recorded which). The CDR3 loop is CAGSFGTEFSGNTIYF. The CDR3 bases are TGTGCCGGCAGTTTTGGGACGGAGTTCTCTGGAAACACCATATATTTT.